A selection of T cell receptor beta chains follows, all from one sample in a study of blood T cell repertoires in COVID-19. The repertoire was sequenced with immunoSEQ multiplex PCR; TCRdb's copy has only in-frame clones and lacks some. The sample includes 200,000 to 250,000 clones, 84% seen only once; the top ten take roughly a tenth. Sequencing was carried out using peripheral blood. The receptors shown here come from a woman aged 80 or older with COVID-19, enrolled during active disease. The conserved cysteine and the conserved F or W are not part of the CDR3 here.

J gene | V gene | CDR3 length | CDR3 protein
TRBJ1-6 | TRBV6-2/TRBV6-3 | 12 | ASSPRPDNSPLH
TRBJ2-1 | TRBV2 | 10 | ASSRTYNEQF
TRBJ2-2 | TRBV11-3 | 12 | ASSLLRETGELF
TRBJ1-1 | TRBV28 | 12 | ASRPGQGTTEAF
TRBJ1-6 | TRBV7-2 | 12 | ASSLGQNNSPLH
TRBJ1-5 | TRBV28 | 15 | ASSIWGQGGRNQPQH
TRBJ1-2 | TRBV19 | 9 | ASRQNYGYT
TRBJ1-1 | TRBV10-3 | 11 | AISGQGAPEAF
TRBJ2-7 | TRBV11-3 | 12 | ASSLGTGPYEQY
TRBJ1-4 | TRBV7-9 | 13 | ASSLQTGLNEKLF
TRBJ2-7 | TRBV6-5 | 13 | ASKKDRGFSYEQY
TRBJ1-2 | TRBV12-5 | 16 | ASGLVPAGGRRNYGYT
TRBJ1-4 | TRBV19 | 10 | ASGARAEKLF
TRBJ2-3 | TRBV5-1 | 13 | ASSRGHPGTDTQY
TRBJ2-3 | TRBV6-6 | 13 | ASKGAGLGTDTQY
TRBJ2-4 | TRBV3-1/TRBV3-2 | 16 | ASSPRDRGLFAKNIQY
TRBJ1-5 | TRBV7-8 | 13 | ASSRRDSQSQPQH
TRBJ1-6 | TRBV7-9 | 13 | ASSLGGQWSSPLH
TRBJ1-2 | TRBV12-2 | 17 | ASRLEGAVDGFGTYGYT
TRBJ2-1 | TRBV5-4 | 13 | ASLTGGGPYNEQF